The next 9 T cell receptor beta chains were all read from a single sample in a study of CD8 T cells in ankylosing spondylitis. Each CDR3 protein is one row after TCRdb ran MiXCR on the 5' RACE reads. The sample gives some 17,000 distinct CDR3 sequences, roughly 8.2% of which show up once; about a third is in the top ten. Source material: blood. These receptors were collected from a male donor with ankylosing spondylitis or in good health (not recorded which).

At least ten counts were recorded for this clonotype. The V gene is TRBV6-1, the J gene TRBJ1-1; possibly TRBD1 for D (6 bases). The V gene lost 5 bases and the J gene lost 3 bases, with 16 bases spanning the gap. The length of the CDR3 is 15 residues. Per germline, CDR1 MNHNS and CDR2 SASEGT. This CDR3 is CASSPSRGGYTEAFF. The CDR3, as DNA: TGTGCCAGCAGTCCATCCAGGGGTGGATACACTGAAGCTTTCTTT.

The chain couples TRBV5-1 to TRBJ2-1; D not resolved. The CDR3 is made up of 14 amino acids. Germline V gene sequence: CDR1 SGHRS, CDR2 YFSETQ. V gave up 2 bases and J gave up 5 bases, with 11 bases separating them. The CDR3, as DNA: TGCGCCAGCAGCTTTCGGTCTCAAGACAATGAGCAGTTCTTC. As protein: CASSFRSQDNEQFF.

The sample holds many counts of this clonotype. The chain is built from TRBV6-5 and TRBJ2-7; D uncertain. This CDR3 region has 13 residues. V was trimmed by 0 bases and J by 6 bases, leaving 9 bases between them. The germline V gene has CDR1 MNHEY and CDR2 SVGAGI. The CDR3 reads CASSYSGASEQYF. CDR3 bases: TGTGCCAGCAGTTACTCGGGCGCGTCCGAGCAGTACTTC.

The sample holds many counts of this clonotype. The genes are TRBV14 and TRBJ1-1, with D maybe TRBD1 (6 bases). Trimming stripped 3 bases from V and 6 bases from J, with 11 bases between. Germline CDR1 reads SGHDN; CDR2 reads FVKESK. The CDR3 extends over 13 amino acids. The CDR3 DNA reads TGTGCCAGCAGCCAGGTTAGGGGGGCTGAAGCTTTCTTT. It specifies CASSQVRGAEAFF.

This clonotype showed up many times. The chain couples TRBV7-3 to TRBJ2-2, with D tentatively TRBD1 or TRBD2 (7 bases each). Trimming removed 5 bases at V and 17 bases at J, with 21 bases between. Germline lookup yields CDR1 SGHTA and CDR2 FQGTGA. This CDR3 has 13 residues. CDR3 sequence: CASSENRGGSPFF. As DNA, the CDR3 is TGTGCCAGCAGCGAAAACAGGGGCGGGAGCCCCTTTTTT.

This clonotype was counted between two and nine times. The V gene is TRBV5-4, the J gene TRBJ2-5, with D possibly TRBD1 on 6 matching bases. Trimming stripped 1 base from V and 1 base from J, with 8 bases between. The germline gives CDR1 SGHNT, CDR2 YYREEE (reference sequence). CDR3 length: 14 amino acids. The DNA for the CDR3 is TGTGCCAGCAGCTTGCAAGGGGGCCAAGAGACCCAGTACTTC. It yields the protein CASSLQGGQETQYF.

The V and J genes are TRBV7-8 and TRBJ2-3; 14 bases are a match to TRBD2. CDR1 SGHVS and CDR2 FQNEAQ come from the germline V gene. This CDR3 comprises 17 residues. The V gene end was trimmed by 5 bases and the J gene end by 5 bases; junction bases not matched to a gene: 9. The CDR3 is CASSRGTSGGSKDTQYF. The CDR3 bases are TGTGCCAGCAGCCGAGGGACTAGCGGGGGCAGTAAAGATACGCAGTATTTT.

This clonotype was counted many times. The chain carries TRBV12-3 or TRBV12-4 and TRBJ2-3, with 7 bases aligning to TRBD2. The V gene end was trimmed by 3 bases and the J gene end by 2 bases; junction bases not matched to a gene: 5. The CDR3 length is 15 residues. The CDR3 sequence is CASSFSGDYTDTQYF. In DNA, the CDR3 is TGTGCCAGCAGTTTCAGCGGGGACTACACAGATACGCAGTATTTT.

V usage is TRBV14 and J usage is TRBJ2-7; 10 positions agree with TRBD1. This CDR3 contains 16 residues. Germline V gene lookup returns CDR1 SGHDN and CDR2 FVKESK. J gave up 6 bases and V 4 bases, and 12 bases lay outside the gene matches. Here the CDR3 reads CASSPLTGGPGREQYF. CDR3 sequence (DNA): TGTGCCAGCAGCCCCCTGACAGGGGGCCCAGGGCGCGAGCAGTACTTC.